This T cell receptor beta chain was recorded in a study of T cell clonotyping in hematopoietic cell transplantation. A word on this clone: Its cognate antigen is unknown.

There are 15 residues in the CDR3. The germline V gene encodes CDR1 MNHEY and CDR2 SVGAGI. V was trimmed by 5 bases and J by 4 bases, leaving 18 bases between them. General observations from the study: Few recipient clonotypes overlapped donors; over 97% were de novo at given depth. Pathologically expanded recipient clonotypes increased progressively from day 30 to day 180 as diversity fell.

The table came from immunoSEQ multiplex PCR; TCRdb's copy has only in-frame clones and leaves some out. The table includes around 2,000 clones, roughly 92% detected once. The sample here was peripheral blood mononuclear cells, taken 30 days after allogeneic stem cell transplant. The V call is TRBV6-5, the J call TRBJ2-7; weak D call: TRBD2 (7 bases). This sequence was found in a female patient aged 45 to 65 who had an allogeneic stem cell transplant from a related donor, so the T cells may come from the graft donor. Some clones in this sample may be carry-over from other donors' samples. The chain's CDR3 is CASSPDTGRDYEQYF. In DNA, the CDR3 is TGTGCCAGCAGTCCGGATACAGGGAGGGATTACGAGCAGTACTTC.